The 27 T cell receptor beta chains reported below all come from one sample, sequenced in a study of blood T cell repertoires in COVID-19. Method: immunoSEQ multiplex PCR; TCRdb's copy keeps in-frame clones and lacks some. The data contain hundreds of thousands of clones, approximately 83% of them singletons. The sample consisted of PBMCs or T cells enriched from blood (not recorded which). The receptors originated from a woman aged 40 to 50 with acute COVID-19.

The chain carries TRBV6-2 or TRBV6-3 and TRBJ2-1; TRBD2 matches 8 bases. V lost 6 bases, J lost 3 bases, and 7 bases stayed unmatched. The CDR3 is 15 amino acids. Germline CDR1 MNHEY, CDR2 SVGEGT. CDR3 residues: CASSFGSGGYNEQFF. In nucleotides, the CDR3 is TGTGCCAGCAGCTTTGGGAGCGGGGGCTACAATGAGCAGTTCTTC.

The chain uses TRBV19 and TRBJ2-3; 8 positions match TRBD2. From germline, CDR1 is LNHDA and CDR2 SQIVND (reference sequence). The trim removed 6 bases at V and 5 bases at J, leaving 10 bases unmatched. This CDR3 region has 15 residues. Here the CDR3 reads CASSTRLASEDTQYF. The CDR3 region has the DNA TGTGCCAGTAGCACTCGACTAGCGTCAGAAGATACGCAGTATTTT.

CDR3 loop: CSHDRYNEQFF. As DNA, the CDR3 is TGCAGTCACGACAGGTACAATGAGCAGTTCTTC. The gene calls are TRBV20-1 and TRBJ2-1; tentatively, D is TRBD1 (6 bases). V lost 8 bases and J 4 bases, leaving 9 bases between the germline ends. The CDR3 extends over 11 amino acids. From germline, CDR1 is DFQATT and CDR2 SNEGSKA (reference sequence).

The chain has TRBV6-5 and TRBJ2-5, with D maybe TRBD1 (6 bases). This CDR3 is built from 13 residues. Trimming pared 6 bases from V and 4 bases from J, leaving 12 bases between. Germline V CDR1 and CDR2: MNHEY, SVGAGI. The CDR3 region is CASRDTGLETQYF. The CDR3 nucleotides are TGTGCCAGCAGGGACACAGGGTTAGAGACCCAGTACTTC.

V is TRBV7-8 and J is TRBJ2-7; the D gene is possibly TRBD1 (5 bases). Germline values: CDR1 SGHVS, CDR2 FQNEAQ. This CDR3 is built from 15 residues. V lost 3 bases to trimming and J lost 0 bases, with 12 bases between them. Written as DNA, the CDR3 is TGTGCCAGCAGCTTTTGGGGCAGGAACTCCTACGAGCAGTACTTC. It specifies CASSFWGRNSYEQYF.

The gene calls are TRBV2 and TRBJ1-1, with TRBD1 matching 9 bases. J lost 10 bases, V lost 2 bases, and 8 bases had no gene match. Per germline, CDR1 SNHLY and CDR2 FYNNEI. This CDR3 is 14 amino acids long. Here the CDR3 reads CASSETGLTGGAFF. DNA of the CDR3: TGTGCCAGCAGTGAAACAGGGTTGACAGGGGGAGCTTTCTTT. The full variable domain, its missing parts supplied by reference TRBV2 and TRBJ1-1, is EPEVTQTPSHQVTQMGQEVILRCVPISNHLYFYWYRQILGQKVEFLVSFYNNEISEKSEIFDDQFSVERPDGSNFTLKIRSTKLEDSAMYFCASSETGLTGGAFFGQGTRLTVV.

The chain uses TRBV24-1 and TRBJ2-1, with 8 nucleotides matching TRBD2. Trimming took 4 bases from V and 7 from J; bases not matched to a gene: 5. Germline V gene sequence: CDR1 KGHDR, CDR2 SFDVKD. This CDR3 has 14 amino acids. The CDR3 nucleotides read TGTGCCACCAGTGACGGCGGGAGGTTAAATGAGCAGTTCTTC. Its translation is CATSDGGRLNEQFF.

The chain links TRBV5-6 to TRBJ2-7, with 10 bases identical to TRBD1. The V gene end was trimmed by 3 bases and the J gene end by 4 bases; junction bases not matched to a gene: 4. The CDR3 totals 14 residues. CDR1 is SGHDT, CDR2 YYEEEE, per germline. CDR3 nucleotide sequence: TGTGCCAGCAGCTCGACAGGGGGCAGTTACGAGCAGTACTTC. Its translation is CASSSTGGSYEQYF. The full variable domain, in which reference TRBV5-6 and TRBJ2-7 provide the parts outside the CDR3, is DAGVTQSPTHLIKTRGQQVTLRCSPKSGHDTVSWYQQALGQGPQFIFQYYEEEERQRGNFPDRFSGHQFPNYSSELNVNALLLGDSALYLCASSSTGGSYEQYFGPGTRLTVT.

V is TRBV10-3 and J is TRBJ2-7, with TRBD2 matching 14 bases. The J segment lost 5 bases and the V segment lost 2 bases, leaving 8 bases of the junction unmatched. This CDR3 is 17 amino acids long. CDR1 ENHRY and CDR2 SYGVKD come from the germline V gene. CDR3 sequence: CAISEPGLAGGTDEQYF. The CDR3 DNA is TGTGCCATCAGTGAGCCAGGACTAGCGGGAGGAACGGACGAGCAGTACTTC.

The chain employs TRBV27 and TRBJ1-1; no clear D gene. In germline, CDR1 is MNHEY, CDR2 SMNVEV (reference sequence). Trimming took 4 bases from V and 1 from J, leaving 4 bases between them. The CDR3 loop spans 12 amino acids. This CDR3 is CASSYGNTEAFF. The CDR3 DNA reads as TGTGCCAGCAGTTACGGGAACACTGAAGCTTTCTTT.

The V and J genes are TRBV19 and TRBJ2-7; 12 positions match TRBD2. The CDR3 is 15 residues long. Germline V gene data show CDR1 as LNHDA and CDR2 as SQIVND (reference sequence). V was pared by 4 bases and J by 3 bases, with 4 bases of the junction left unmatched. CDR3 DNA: TGTGCCAGTAGTAGACTAGCGGGAGTTGACTACGAGCAGTACTTC. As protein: CASSRLAGVDYEQYF.

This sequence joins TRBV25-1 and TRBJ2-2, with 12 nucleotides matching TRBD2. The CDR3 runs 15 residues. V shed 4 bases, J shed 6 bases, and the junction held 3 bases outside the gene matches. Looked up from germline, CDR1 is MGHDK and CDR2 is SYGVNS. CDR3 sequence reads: CASSGLAGVAGELFF. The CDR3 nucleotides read TGTGCCAGCAGTGGACTAGCGGGAGTGGCCGGGGAGCTGTTTTTT. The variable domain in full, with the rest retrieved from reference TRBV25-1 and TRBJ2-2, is EADIYQTPRYLVIGTGKKITLECSQTMGHDKMYWYQQDPGMELHLIHYSYGVNSTEKGDLSSESTVSRIRTEHFPLTLESARPSHTSQYLCASSGLAGVAGELFFGEGSRLTVL.

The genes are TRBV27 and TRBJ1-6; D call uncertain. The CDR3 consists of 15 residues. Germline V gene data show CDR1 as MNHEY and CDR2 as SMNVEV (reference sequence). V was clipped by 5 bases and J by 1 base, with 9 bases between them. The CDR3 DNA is TGTGCCAGCAGTCCGAGCCTATCCTATAATTCACCCCTCCACTTT. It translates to CASSPSLSYNSPLHF.

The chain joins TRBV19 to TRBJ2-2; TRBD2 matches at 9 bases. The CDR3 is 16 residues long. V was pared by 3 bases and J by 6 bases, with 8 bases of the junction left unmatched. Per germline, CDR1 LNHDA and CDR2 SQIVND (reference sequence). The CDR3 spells CASSIGLAGQSGELFF. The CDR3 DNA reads TGTGCCAGTAGTATTGGTCTAGCGGGACAGTCCGGGGAGCTGTTTTTT.

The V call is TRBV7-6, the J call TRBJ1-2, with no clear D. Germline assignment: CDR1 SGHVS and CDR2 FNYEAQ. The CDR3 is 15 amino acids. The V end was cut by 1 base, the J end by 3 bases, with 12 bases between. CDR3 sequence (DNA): TGTGCCAGCAGCTTAGACGGCCGGGGAGACTATGGCTACACCTTC. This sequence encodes CASSLDGRGDYGYTF.

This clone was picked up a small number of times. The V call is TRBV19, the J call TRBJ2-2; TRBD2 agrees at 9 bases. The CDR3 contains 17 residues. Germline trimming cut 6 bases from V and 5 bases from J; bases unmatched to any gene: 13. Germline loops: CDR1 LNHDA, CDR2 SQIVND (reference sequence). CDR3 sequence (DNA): TGTGCCAGTAGAAACCCAACCGGGACTAGCAGGACCGGGGAGCTGTTTTTT. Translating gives CASRNPTGTSRTGELFF.

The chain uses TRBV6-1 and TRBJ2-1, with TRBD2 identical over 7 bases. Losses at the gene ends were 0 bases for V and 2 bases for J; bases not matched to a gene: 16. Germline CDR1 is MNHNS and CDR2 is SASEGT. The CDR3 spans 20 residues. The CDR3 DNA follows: TGTGCCAGCAGTGAAGCTGTTAGCGGGCCCATTATTTCCCCCTACAATGAGCAGTTCTTC. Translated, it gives CASSEAVSGPIISPYNEQFF.

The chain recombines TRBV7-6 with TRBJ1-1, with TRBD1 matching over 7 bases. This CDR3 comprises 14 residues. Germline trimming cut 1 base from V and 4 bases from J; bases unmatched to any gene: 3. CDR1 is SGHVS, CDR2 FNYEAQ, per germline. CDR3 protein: CASSLEQGLTEAFF. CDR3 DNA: TGTGCCAGCAGCTTAGAACAGGGGCTCACTGAAGCTTTCTTT.

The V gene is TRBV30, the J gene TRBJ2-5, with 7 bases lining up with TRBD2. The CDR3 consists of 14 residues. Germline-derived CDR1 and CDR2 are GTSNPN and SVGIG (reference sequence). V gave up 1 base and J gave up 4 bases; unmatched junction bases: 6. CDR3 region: CAWSAWEGGETQYF. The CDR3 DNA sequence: TGTGCCTGGAGTGCCTGGGAGGGCGGAGAGACCCAGTACTTC.

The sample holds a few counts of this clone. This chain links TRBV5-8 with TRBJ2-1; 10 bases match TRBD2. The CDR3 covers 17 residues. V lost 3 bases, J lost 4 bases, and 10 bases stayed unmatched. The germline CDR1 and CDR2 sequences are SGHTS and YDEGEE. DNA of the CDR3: TGTGCCAGCAGCTCCCCAGTACTAGCGGGGAGATACAATGAGCAGTTCTTC. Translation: CASSSPVLAGRYNEQFF. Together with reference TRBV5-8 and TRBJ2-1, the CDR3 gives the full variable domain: EAGVTQSPTHLIKTRGQQATLRCSPISGHTSVYWYQQALGLGLQFLLWYDEGEERNRGNFPPRFSGRQFPNYSSELNVNALELEDSALYLCASSSPVLAGRYNEQFFGPGTRLTVL.

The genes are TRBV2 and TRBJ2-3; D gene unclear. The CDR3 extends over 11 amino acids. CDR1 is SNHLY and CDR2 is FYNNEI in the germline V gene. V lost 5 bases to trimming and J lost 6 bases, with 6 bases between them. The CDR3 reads CASSPEDTQYF. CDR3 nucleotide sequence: TGTGCCAGCAGTCCCGAGGATACGCAGTATTTT.

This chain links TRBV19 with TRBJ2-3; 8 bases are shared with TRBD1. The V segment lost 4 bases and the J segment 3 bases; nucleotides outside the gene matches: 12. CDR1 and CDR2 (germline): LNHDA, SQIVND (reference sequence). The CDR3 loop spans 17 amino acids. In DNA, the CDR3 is TGTGCCAGTAGTACACTATTGGGACAGGCAGTAACAGATACGCAGTATTTT. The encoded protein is CASSTLLGQAVTDTQYF. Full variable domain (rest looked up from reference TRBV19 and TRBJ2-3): DGGITQSPKYLFRKEGQNVTLSCEQNLNHDAMYWYRQDPGQGLRLIYYSQIVNDFQKGDIAEGYSVSREKKESFPLTVTSAQKNPTAFYLCASSTLLGQAVTDTQYFGPGTRLTVL.

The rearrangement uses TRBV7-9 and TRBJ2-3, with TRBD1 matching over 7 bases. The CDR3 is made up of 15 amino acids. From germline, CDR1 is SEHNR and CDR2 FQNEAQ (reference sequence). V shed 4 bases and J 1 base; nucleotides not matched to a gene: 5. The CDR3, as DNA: TGTGCCAGCAGCTCCAGGGGGAGCGGCACAGATACGCAGTATTTT. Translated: CASSSRGSGTDTQYF.

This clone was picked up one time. The CDR3 here is CASSFQGPSYEQYF. The CDR3 region has the DNA TGTGCCAGCAGCTTTCAGGGTCCTTCCTACGAGCAGTACTTC. The gene calls are TRBV5-6 and TRBJ2-7; D might be TRBD1 (5 bases). Germline CDR1 is SGHDT and CDR2 is YYEEEE. The ends were cut back, 2 bases at V and 1 base at J, with 10 bases in the middle. The CDR3 runs to 14 residues. The whole variable domain, remainder taken from reference TRBV5-6 and TRBJ2-7, is DAGVTQSPTHLIKTRGQQVTLRCSPKSGHDTVSWYQQALGQGPQFIFQYYEEEERQRGNFPDRFSGHQFPNYSSELNVNALLLGDSALYLCASSFQGPSYEQYFGPGTRLTVT.

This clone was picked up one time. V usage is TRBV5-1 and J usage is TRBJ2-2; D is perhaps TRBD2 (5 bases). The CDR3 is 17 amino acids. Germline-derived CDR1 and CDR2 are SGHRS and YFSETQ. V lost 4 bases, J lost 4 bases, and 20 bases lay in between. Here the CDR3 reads CASSRSGGAVSTGELFF. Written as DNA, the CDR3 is TGCGCCAGCAGCCGATCCGGAGGAGCGGTCAGCACCGGGGAGCTGTTTTTT.

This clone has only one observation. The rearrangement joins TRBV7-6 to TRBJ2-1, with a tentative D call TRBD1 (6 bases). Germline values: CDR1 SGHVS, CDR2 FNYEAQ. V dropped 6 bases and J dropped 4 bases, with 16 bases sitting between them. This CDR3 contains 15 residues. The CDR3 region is CASRHSSQGYNEQFF. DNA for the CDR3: TGTGCCAGCAGGCATTCATCACAGGGATACAATGAGCAGTTCTTC. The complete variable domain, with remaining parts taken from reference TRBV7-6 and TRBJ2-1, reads GAGVSQSPRYKVTKRGQDVALRCDPISGHVSLYWYRQALGQGPEFLTYFNYEAQQDKSGLPNDRFSAERPEGSISTLTIQRTEQRDSAMYRCASRHSSQGYNEQFFGPGTRLTVL.

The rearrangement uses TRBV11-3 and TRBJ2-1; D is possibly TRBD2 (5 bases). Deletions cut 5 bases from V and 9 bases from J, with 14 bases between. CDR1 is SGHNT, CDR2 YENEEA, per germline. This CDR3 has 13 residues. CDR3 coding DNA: TGTGCCAGCAGCCCTCCGTGGGCGGGTGAGCAGTTCTTC. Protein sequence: CASSPPWAGEQFF.